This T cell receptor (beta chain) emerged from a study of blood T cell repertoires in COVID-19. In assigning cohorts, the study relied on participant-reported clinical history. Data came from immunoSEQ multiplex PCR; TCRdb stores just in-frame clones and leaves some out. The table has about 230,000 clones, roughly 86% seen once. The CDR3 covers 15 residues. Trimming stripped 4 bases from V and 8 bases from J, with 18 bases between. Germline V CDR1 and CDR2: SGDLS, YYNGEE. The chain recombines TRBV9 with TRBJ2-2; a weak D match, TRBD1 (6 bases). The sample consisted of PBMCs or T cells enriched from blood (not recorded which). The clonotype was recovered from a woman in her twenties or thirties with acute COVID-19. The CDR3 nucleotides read TGTGCCAGCAGCCCCCTGCCCCTGACAGGTGGGGAGCTGTTTTTT. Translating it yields CASSPLPLTGGELFF.